The present T cell receptor (beta chain) was sequenced within a study of cytomegalovirus exposure and HLA in healthy donors. The CDR3 consists of 13 residues. Germline values: CDR1 MNHEY, CDR2 SVGAGI. Trimming cost V 2 bases and J 14 bases; bases outside gene matches: 8. Worth noting for this clone: Antigen unknown.

Points from the study as a whole: One variant, a missense change in DCLRE1C, was linked in a later analysis to TCR beta V- and J-gene trimming. A later analysis found most CMV-associated TCR beta chains apparently HLA-restricted. The study carried out a later analysis of TCR beta sequences. It associated approximately 15,000 of them with specific HLA alleles at a false discovery rate of 0.05.

Primers: 60 Vbeta forward and 13 Jbeta reverse. Profiling relied on immunoSEQ multiplex PCR, and the TCRdb table lists in-frame clones only, not all of them. The sample contains fewer than 250,000 clones, around 87% of which appear only once. The rearrangement uses TRBV6-5 and TRBJ2-1, with 8 bases that match TRBD1. The clonotype comes from a man aged 30-40 years in good health and CMV-seronegative. The material sequenced was PBMCs. In DNA form, the CDR3 reads TGTGCCAGCAGTTACCTCACAGGGGGGATGAAGTTCTTC. Its protein is CASSYLTGGMKFF.